The next 32 T cell receptor beta chains were all read from a single sample in a study of cytomegalovirus exposure and HLA in healthy donors. A multiplex PCR was run with 60 Vbeta primers and 13 Jbeta primers. Generated by immunoSEQ multiplex PCR, the TCRdb table keeps only in-frame clones and is missing some. The sample lists some 35,000 clones, almost 70% occurring once. Source material: PBMCs. These receptors were collected from a man younger than 40 in good health and CMV-seronegative.

This chain joins TRBV29-1 and TRBJ1-1; 9 bases fit TRBD1. CDR1 and CDR2 (germline): SQVTM, ANQGSEA. The ends lost 4 bases at V and 1 base at J; junction bases unmatched: 4. This CDR3 contains 14 residues. Written as DNA, the CDR3 is TGCAGCGTTGTGGACAGGGGAAAGAACACTGAAGCTTTCTTT. It encodes CSVVDRGKNTEAFF.

On this clone itself: It is likely a read error, because the conserved phenylalanine at the end of the CDR3 is missing. This sequence joins TRBV29-1 and TRBJ1-2; 8 nucleotides align to TRBD1. The CDR3 is 14 amino acids. Germline V gives CDR1 SQVTM, CDR2 ANQGSEA. Trimming took 6 bases from V and 4 from J; bases not matched to a gene: 10. This chain's CDR3 is CSVIRGQGGYGYTL. CDR3 DNA sequence: TGCAGCGTAATCAGGGGGCAAGGTGGCTATGGCTACACCCTC.

The chain carries TRBV5-4 and TRBJ2-1; D remains ambiguous. CDR3 length: 11 amino acids. V shed 3 bases and J shed 5 bases, with 3 bases lying between them. The V gene's germline CDR1 is SGHNT and CDR2 YYREEE (reference sequence). The CDR3 DNA is TGTGCCAGCAGCTCAGACAATGAGCAGTTCTTC. Translation gives CASSSDNEQFF.

J is TRBJ1-2 and V is TRBV29-1, with TRBD1 matching over 12 bases. CDR3 size: 16 residues. Germline V CDR1 and CDR2: SQVTM, ANQGSEA. Trimming took 1 base from V and 6 from J; bases not matched to a gene: 9. CDR3 nucleotide sequence: TGCAGCGTTGAAGGGGCACCGGGACAGGGGGCGGATGGCTACACCTTC. It specifies CSVEGAPGQGADGYTF. Drawing the rest from reference TRBV29-1 and TRBJ1-2, the complete variable domain is SAVISQKPSRDICQRGTSLTIQCQVDSQVTMMFWYRQQPGQSLTLIATANQGSEATYESGFVIDKFPISRPNLTFSTLTVSNMSPEDSSIYLCSVEGAPGQGADGYTFGSGTRLTVV.

V is TRBV4-1 and J is TRBJ1-5; D gene uncertain. Trimming pared 0 bases from V and 1 base from J, leaving 10 bases between. This CDR3 region has 16 residues. Per germline, CDR1 MGHRA and CDR2 YSYEKL. CDR3 in amino acids: CASSQDSGGSNQPQHF. The CDR3 DNA is TGCGCCAGCAGCCAAGATTCGGGTGGCAGCAATCAGCCCCAGCATTTT.

A few counts support this clone. The chain carries TRBV6-1 and TRBJ2-7; 9 bases are shared with TRBD1. After removal of 6 bases from V and 6 bases from J, the junction contained 12 bases not matched to a gene. Germline CDR1 MNHNS, CDR2 SASEGT. This CDR3 comprises 15 residues. The CDR3 region has the DNA TGTGCCAGCAGCGGGACAGGGCCGGGCCGGGGCGAGCAGTACTTC. This encodes CASSGTGPGRGEQYF.

In its sample, this clone was seen once. The genes are TRBV27 and TRBJ2-5; D is perhaps TRBD1 (6 bases). The germline V gene has CDR1 MNHEY and CDR2 SMNVEV (reference sequence). CDR3 length equals 14 residues. V was trimmed by 4 bases and J by 7 bases, leaving 16 bases between them. The chain's CDR3 is CASSSLAGRGTQYF. CDR3 DNA: TGTGCCAGCAGTTCTCTAGCTGGCAGGGGGACCCAGTACTTC.

V is TRBV6-1 and J is TRBJ2-7; the D is unclear. This CDR3 region has 14 residues. The V gene lost 1 base and the J gene lost 7 bases, with 14 bases spanning the gap. Germline assignment: CDR1 MNHNS and CDR2 SASEGT. The CDR3 sequence: CASSEEFPGLEQYF. For the CDR3, the DNA is TGTGCCAGCAGTGAAGAGTTCCCGGGTCTGGAGCAGTACTTC.

This chain joins TRBV5-1 and TRBJ2-1, with a tentative D call TRBD1 (7 bases). The CDR3 is 14 residues long. Germline values: CDR1 SGHRS, CDR2 YFSETQ. V dropped 4 bases and J dropped 4 bases, with 12 bases sitting between them. The CDR3 bases are TGCGCCAGCAGCCTGGCGGGACAGTACAATGAGCAGTTCTTC. Residues: CASSLAGQYNEQFF.

This sequence joins TRBV10-2 and TRBJ1-1; TRBD1 is a possible D gene (5 bases). CDR3 length equals 14 residues. V dropped 0 bases and J dropped 5 bases, with 10 bases sitting between them. Per the germline V gene, CDR1 is WSHSY and CDR2 is SAAADI. The CDR3, as DNA: TGCGCCAGCAGTGAGTCGGTAAGGGGAACTGAAGCTTTCTTT. This gives the protein CASSESVRGTEAFF.

This clone was found a few times. The chain recombines TRBV6-5 with TRBJ1-3; D ambiguous. This CDR3 spans 15 amino acids. Trimming took 3 bases from V and 0 from J, leaving 9 bases between them. Per germline, CDR1 MNHEY and CDR2 SVGAGI. In nucleotides, the CDR3 is TGTGCCAGCAGTTATTCAGTAAACTCTGGAAACACCATATATTTT. This encodes CASSYSVNSGNTIYF.

This rearrangement joins TRBV4-1 to TRBJ1-2; D gene unclear. V was trimmed by 1 base and J by 8 bases, leaving 20 bases between them. This CDR3 has 16 residues. Germline V CDR1 and CDR2: MGHRA, YSYEKL. The chain's CDR3 is CASSQGASDRRWGYTF. The CDR3 nucleotides read TGCGCCAGCAGCCAAGGGGCATCTGACCGCCGCTGGGGCTACACCTTC.

V and J are TRBV4-3 and TRBJ2-5; maybe TRBD2 (5 bases). Trimming cost V 4 bases and J 4 bases, with 16 bases left between them. This CDR3 region has 15 residues. Germline values: CDR1 LGHNA, CDR2 YSLEER. The CDR3 DNA reads TGCGCCAGCAGCCCCAGCGGATCTCCGGGAGAGACCCAGTACTTC. It specifies CASSPSGSPGETQYF.

CDR3 nucleotide sequence: TGCGCCAGCAGCCAAGGAGTTCGGCAGACAGGCACAGATACGCAGTATTTT. This translates into CASSQGVRQTGTDTQYF. This chain links TRBV4-1 with TRBJ2-3, with a possible D match to TRBD1 (5 bases). Trimming took off 1 base at V and 1 base at J, with 15 bases between the two ends. The germline CDR1 and CDR2 sequences are MGHRA and YSYEKL. The CDR3 consists of 17 residues.

This clone was recorded a few times. The chain uses TRBV7-2 and TRBJ1-1; TRBD1 is a possible D gene (6 bases). Trimming left V 8 bases short and J 2 bases short, with 15 bases between. The CDR3 sequence is 14 residues long. Germline CDR1 SGHTA, CDR2 FQGNSA. The CDR3 DNA reads TGTGCCAGCCTTTTAGACAGGTTCAACACTGAAGCTTTCTTT. This codes for CASLLDRFNTEAFF.

V and J are TRBV14 and TRBJ2-7, with TRBD1 matching over 11 bases. V lost 6 bases, J lost 3 bases, and 10 bases stayed unmatched. The CDR3 spans 16 residues. CDR1 SGHDN and CDR2 FVKESK come from the germline V gene. This CDR3 reads CASRGRGTGGGYEQYF. The CDR3 nucleotides are TGTGCCAGCAGAGGTCGCGGGACAGGGGGAGGCTACGAGCAGTACTTC. Complete variable domain (other parts from reference TRBV14 and TRBJ2-7): EAGVTQFPSHSVIEKGQTVTLRCDPISGHDNLYWYRRVMGKEIKFLLHFVKESKQDESGMPNNRFLAERTGGTYSTLKVQPAELEDSGVYFCASRGRGTGGGYEQYFGPGTRLTVT.

The J gene is TRBJ2-5, the V gene TRBV29-1; the match to TRBD1 covers 8 bases. V shed 4 bases, J shed 4 bases, and the junction held 5 bases outside the gene matches. The CDR3 loop spans 13 amino acids. Germline CDR1 reads SQVTM; CDR2 reads ANQGSEA. DNA of the CDR3: TGCAGCGTTGCCGGCAGGGGGCGAGAGACCCAGTACTTC. Translating it yields CSVAGRGRETQYF.

This clone showed up just once. The J gene is TRBJ1-3, the V gene TRBV14, with 7 bases matching TRBD1. Germline V CDR1 and CDR2: SGHDN, FVKESK. The CDR3 loop spans 14 amino acids. The V gene end was trimmed by 5 bases and the J gene end by 1 base; junction bases not matched to a gene: 2. This chain's CDR3 is CASSEDRSGNTIYF. CDR3 in DNA: TGTGCCAGCAGCGAGGACAGGTCTGGAAACACCATATATTTT. Together with reference TRBV14 and TRBJ1-3, the CDR3 gives the full variable domain: EAGVTQFPSHSVIEKGQTVTLRCDPISGHDNLYWYRRVMGKEIKFLLHFVKESKQDESGMPNNRFLAERTGGTYSTLKVQPAELEDSGVYFCASSEDRSGNTIYFGEGSWLTVV.

The chain uses TRBV29-1 and TRBJ1-2, with no clear D. Germline V gene sequence: CDR1 SQVTM, CDR2 ANQGSEA. CDR3 length: 11 residues. V lost 5 bases, J lost 0 bases, and 4 bases lay in between. DNA for the CDR3: TGCAGCGTTTTCTCTAACTATGGCTACACCTTC. Protein product: CSVFSNYGYTF.

The chain combines TRBV5-1 with TRBJ2-1; possible D gene TRBD2, 5 bases. The CDR3 has 14 amino acids. Looked up from germline, CDR1 is SGHRS and CDR2 is YFSETQ. Trimming left V 3 bases short and J 4 bases short, with 11 bases between. The CDR3 sequence: CASSSDSIYNEQFF. CDR3 DNA: TGCGCCAGCAGCTCGGACTCCATTTACAATGAGCAGTTCTTC.

The rearrangement links TRBV29-1 to TRBJ1-4; tentatively, D is TRBD1 (6 bases). The CDR3 runs to 13 residues. The V gene lost 6 bases and the J gene lost 3 bases, with 11 bases spanning the gap. Germline-derived CDR1 and CDR2 are SQVTM and ANQGSEA. CDR3 sequence: CSVGASANEKLFF. The CDR3 DNA reads TGCAGCGTGGGGGCCTCGGCTAATGAAAAACTGTTTTTT.

The J gene is TRBJ2-1, the V gene TRBV6-1, with 9 bases that match TRBD2. CDR1 is MNHNS, CDR2 SASEGT, per germline. The length of the CDR3 is 15 residues. Unmatched junction bases numbered 0, after V lost 0 bases and J lost 3 bases. The CDR3 sequence is CASSEASGSYNEQFF. The CDR3 DNA reads as TGTGCCAGCAGTGAAGCTAGCGGGAGCTACAATGAGCAGTTCTTC.

This clone showed up just once. The gene calls are TRBV4-1 and TRBJ1-2, with D possibly being TRBD1 (5 bases). The V gene's germline CDR1 is MGHRA and CDR2 YSYEKL. Trimming took 2 bases from V and 4 from J, leaving 11 bases between them. The CDR3 spans 14 residues. The DNA of the CDR3 is TGCGCCAGCAGCCAACCCGCAGGGCTCTATGGCTACACCTTC. Amino acids: CASSQPAGLYGYTF.

The rearrangement joins TRBV6-6 to TRBJ1-1, with D unresolved. The germline CDR1 and CDR2 sequences are MNHNY and SVGAGI (reference sequence). V was clipped by 7 bases and J by 1 base, with 16 bases between them. CDR3 length: 15 amino acids. The CDR3 bases are TGTGCCAGCACCCCCGGAGGGTTTCGGAACACTGAAGCTTTCTTT. Protein product: CASTPGGFRNTEAFF.

The rearrangement joins TRBV4-1 to TRBJ2-7, with 11 bases matching TRBD1. V lost 4 bases, J lost 3 bases, and 5 bases stayed unmatched. This CDR3 spans 15 amino acids. Per the germline V gene, CDR1 is MGHRA and CDR2 is YSYEKL. The CDR3 nucleotides are TGCGCCAGCAGCCCGGCAGGGACAGGGGGCTACGAGCAGTACTTC. This sequence encodes CASSPAGTGGYEQYF.

The V call is TRBV28, the J call TRBJ2-7; D is unresolved. Per germline, CDR1 MDHEN and CDR2 SYDVKM. There are 13 residues in the CDR3. The ends were cut back, 3 bases at V and 2 bases at J, with 8 bases in the middle. CDR3 loop: CASSLGSPYEQYF. The CDR3, as DNA: TGTGCCAGCAGTTTGGGCAGTCCCTACGAGCAGTACTTC.

The table lists this clone with a few counts. This sequence joins TRBV28 and TRBJ1-2; 9 bases agree with TRBD1. Germline V gene lookup returns CDR1 MDHEN and CDR2 SYDVKM. The CDR3 length is 16 residues. The V gene end was trimmed by 5 bases and the J gene end by 8 bases; junction bases not matched to a gene: 15. CDR3 in amino acids: CASSTPVVQGAIGYTF. The CDR3 DNA is TGTGCCAGCAGTACCCCGGTGGTACAGGGGGCTATCGGCTACACCTTC.

This clone was observed a few times. V usage is TRBV10-1 and J usage is TRBJ2-7, with D possibly being TRBD2 (6 bases). This CDR3 is built from 15 residues. The V end lost 2 bases, the J end lost 6 bases, and 17 bases lay between the germline ends. Germline V gene lookup returns CDR1 WNHNN and CDR2 SYGVQD (reference sequence). CDR3 coding DNA: TGCGCCAGCAGTGAGAGGGCTAGCGCCCTAGCCGAGCAGTACTTC. Its protein is CASSERASALAEQYF.

The chain carries TRBV11-2 and TRBJ2-7; weak D call: TRBD1 (5 bases). CDR1 and CDR2 (germline): SGHAT, FQNNGV. The CDR3 spans 14 residues. Trimming pared 4 bases from V and 3 bases from J, leaving 13 bases between. CDR3 sequence (DNA): TGTGCCAGCAGCTCCGGCAGGGCCATCTACGAGCAGTACTTC. This sequence encodes CASSSGRAIYEQYF.

The chain links TRBV5-1 to TRBJ2-2; 8 bases map to TRBD2. In germline, CDR1 is SGHRS, CDR2 YFSETQ. The CDR3 has 16 amino acids. J gave up 2 bases and V 4 bases, and 7 bases lay outside the gene matches. CDR3 protein: CASSVRGGRNTGELFF. CDR3 nucleotide sequence: TGCGCCAGCAGCGTTCGGGGGGGGCGCAACACCGGGGAGCTGTTTTTT. Full variable domain (rest looked up from reference TRBV5-1 and TRBJ2-2): KAGVTQTPRYLIKTRGQQVTLSCSPISGHRSVSWYQQTPGQGLQFLFEYFSETQRNKGNFPGRFSGRQFSNSRSEMNVSTLELGDSALYLCASSVRGGRNTGELFFGEGSRLTVL.

This clone was detected once. The CDR3 nucleotides are TGTGCCAGCAGTAAACCGGGACTCTCCACCGGGGAGCTGTTTTTT. This sequence encodes CASSKPGLSTGELFF. The rearrangement joins TRBV6-5 to TRBJ2-2, with a possible D match to TRBD2 (6 bases). Per germline, CDR1 MNHEY and CDR2 SVGAGI. V was shortened by 5 bases and J by 4 bases, with 14 bases between the two germline ends. The CDR3 is 15 residues long.

This clone was observed a few times. CDR3 nucleotides: TGCGCCAGCAGCCAAGCCTCACGGGGGGTTGGGGTAGCTTTCTTT. It codes for CASSQASRGVGVAFF. This sequence joins TRBV4-3 and TRBJ1-1, with D possibly TRBD1 on 5 matching bases. V lost 1 base to trimming and J lost 10 bases, with 19 bases between them. CDR3 size: 15 residues. CDR1 and CDR2 from the germline V gene are LGHNA and YSLEER.